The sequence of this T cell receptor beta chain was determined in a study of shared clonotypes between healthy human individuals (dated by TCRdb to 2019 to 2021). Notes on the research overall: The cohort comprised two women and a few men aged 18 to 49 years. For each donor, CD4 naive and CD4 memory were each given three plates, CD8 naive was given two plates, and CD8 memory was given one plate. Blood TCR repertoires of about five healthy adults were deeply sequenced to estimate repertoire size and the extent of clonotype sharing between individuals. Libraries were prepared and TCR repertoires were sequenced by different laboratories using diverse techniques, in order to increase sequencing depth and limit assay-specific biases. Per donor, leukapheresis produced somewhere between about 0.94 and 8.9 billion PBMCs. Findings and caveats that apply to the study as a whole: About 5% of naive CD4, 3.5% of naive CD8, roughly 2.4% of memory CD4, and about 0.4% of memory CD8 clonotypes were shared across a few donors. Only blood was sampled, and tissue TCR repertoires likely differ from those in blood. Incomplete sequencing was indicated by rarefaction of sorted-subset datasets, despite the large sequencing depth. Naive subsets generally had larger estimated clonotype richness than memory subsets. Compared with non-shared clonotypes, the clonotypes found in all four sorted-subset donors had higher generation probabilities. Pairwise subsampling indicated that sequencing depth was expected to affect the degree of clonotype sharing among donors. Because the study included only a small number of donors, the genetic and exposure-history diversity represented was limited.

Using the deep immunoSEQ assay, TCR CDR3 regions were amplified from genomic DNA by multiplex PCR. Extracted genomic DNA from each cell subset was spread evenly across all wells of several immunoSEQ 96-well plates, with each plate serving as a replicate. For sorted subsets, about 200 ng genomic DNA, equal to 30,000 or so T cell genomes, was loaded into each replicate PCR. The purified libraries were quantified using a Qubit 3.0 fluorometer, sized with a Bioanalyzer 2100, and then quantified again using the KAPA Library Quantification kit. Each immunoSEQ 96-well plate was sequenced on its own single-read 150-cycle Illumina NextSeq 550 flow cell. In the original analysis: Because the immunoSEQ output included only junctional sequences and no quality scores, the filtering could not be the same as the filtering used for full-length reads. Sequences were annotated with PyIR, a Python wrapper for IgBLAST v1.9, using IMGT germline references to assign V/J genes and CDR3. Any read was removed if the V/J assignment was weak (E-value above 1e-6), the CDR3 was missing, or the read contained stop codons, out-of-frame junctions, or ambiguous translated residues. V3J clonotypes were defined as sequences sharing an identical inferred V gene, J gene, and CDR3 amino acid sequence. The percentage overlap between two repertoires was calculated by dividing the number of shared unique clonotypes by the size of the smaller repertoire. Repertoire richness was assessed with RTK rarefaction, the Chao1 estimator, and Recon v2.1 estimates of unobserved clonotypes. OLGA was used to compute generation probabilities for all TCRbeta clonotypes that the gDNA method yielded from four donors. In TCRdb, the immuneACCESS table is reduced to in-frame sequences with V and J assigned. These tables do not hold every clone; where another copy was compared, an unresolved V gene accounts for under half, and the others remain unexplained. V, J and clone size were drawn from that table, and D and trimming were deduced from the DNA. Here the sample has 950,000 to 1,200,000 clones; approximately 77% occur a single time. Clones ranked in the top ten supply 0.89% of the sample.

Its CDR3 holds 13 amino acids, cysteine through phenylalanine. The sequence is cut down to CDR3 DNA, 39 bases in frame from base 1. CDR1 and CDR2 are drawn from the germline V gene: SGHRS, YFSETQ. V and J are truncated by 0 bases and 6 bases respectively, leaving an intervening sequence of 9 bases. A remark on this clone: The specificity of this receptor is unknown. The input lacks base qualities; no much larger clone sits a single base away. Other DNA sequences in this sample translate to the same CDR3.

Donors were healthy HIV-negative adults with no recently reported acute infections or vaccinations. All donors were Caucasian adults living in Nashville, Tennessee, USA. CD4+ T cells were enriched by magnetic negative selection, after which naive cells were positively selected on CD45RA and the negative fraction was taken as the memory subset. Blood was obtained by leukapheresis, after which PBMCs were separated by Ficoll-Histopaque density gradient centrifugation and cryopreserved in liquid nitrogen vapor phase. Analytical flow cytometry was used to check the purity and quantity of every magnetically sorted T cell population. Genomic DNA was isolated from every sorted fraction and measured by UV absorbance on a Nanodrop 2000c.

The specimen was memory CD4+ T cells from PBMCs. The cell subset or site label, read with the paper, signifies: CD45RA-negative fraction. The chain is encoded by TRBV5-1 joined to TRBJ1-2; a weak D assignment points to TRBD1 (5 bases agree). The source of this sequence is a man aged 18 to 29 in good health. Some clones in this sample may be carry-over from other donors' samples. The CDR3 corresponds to CASSLGTGNGYTF. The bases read TGCGCCAGCAGCTTGGGTACAGGTAATGGCTACACCTTC.